A selection of T cell receptor beta chains follows, all from one sample in a study of T cells in Graves' hyperthyroidism and ophthalmopathy. TCRdb redid the calling of the multiplex PCR reads with MiXCR, one entry per CDR3 protein. Of 500,000 or so distinct CDR3 sequences listed, under 20% are singletons. Sequenced input: blood. The receptors shown here come from a woman between 18 and 30 years old with Graves' ophthalmopathy. The CDR3 runs from the conserved cysteine through the conserved F or W. The D gene is left open where the match is weak. Only some rows state a clone size, as once, few, many or a class for expanded clones.

len,j_gene,d_gene,abundance,v_gene,CDR3nt,CDR3aa
15,TRBJ2-1,TRBD2,many,TRBV6-1,TGTGCCAGCAGAACTGGGACTAGCGGAGACAATGAGCAGTTCTTC,CASRTGTSGDNEQFF
11,TRBJ2-1,TRBD1,.,TRBV27,TGTGCCAGCAGTGAGGGACAGGGGGAGTTCTTC,CASSEGQGEFF
17,TRBJ2-7,TRBD2,.,TRBV9,TGTGCCAGCAGCCCAGGGACTAGCGGGAGGGGATTCGGCGAGCAGTACTTC,CASSPGTSGRGFGEQYF
17,TRBJ2-1,.,.,TRBV7-9,TGTGCCAGCAGCCCAATCGGGGAGAAGGGCTCCTACAATGAGCAGTTCTTC,CASSPIGEKGSYNEQFF
16,TRBJ2-2,.,.,TRBV18,TGTGCCAGCTCACCTCAAACACCGGACGTAACCGGGGAGCTGTTTTTT,CASSPQTPDVTGELFF
15,TRBJ2-7,TRBD1,many,TRBV18,TGTGCCAGCTCTCCTTTCCGGGACAGCCCCCTGGAGCAGTACTTC,CASSPFRDSPLEQYF
13,TRBJ2-7,.,many,TRBV2,TGTGCCAGCAGTGACAGGAGCTCCTACGAGCAGTACTTC,CASSDRSSYEQYF
17,TRBJ2-1,TRBD2,many,TRBV25-1,TGTGCCAGCAGTTCCTCCAGGACTAGCGGGAACTACAATGAGCAGTTCTTC,CASSSSRTSGNYNEQFF
15,TRBJ1-1,.,many,TRBV2,TGTGCCAGCAGTGATCTCTGGTCGTTGGACACTGAAGCTTTCTTT,CASSDLWSLDTEAFF
16,TRBJ2-1,TRBD2,many,TRBV15,TGTGCCACCAGCAGCCCGTTAGCGGGAGTTTACAATGAGCAGTTCTTC,CATSSPLAGVYNEQFF
15,TRBJ2-3,.,few,TRBV29-1,TGCAGCGTTGAAGAGGGCCGGCACTCCACAGATACGCAGTATTTT,CSVEEGRHSTDTQYF
15,TRBJ2-1,.,few,TRBV10-2,TGCGCCAGCCGAACCGAGCGGGCATCCTACAATGAGCAGTTCTTC,CASRTERASYNEQFF
14,TRBJ2-5,TRBD2,few,TRBV5-5,TGTGCCAGCAGCTTGGCTAGCGGGGTCGAGACCCAGTACTTC,CASSLASGVETQYF
18,TRBJ1-3,.,few,TRBV9,TGTGCCAGCAGCGTAGTTCCCGTGACAGACAATTCTGGAAACACCATATATTTT,CASSVVPVTDNSGNTIYF
15,TRBJ2-7,.,few,TRBV5-1,TGCGCCAGCAGCTTGGCCAGGGCGGGGAAGGGAGAGCAGTACTTC,CASSLARAGKGEQYF
14,TRBJ2-3,.,.,TRBV3-1,TGTGCCAGCAGCCAGAATCCGGGGGACGATACGCAGTATTTT,CASSQNPGDDTQYF
15,TRBJ2-1,.,.,TRBV6-5,TGTGCCGTCACTTACAGGGTAGCTACCTACAATGAGCAGTTCTTC,CAVTYRVATYNEQFF
11,TRBJ1-1,.,.,TRBV20-1,TGCAGTGCTCCCCCAGAGGGGGAAGCTTTCTTT,CSAPPEGEAFF
15,TRBJ1-1,TRBD1,many,TRBV18,TGTGCCAGCTCACAAGTTGGACAGGCGAACACTGAAGCTTTCTTT,CASSQVGQANTEAFF
15,TRBJ2-1,TRBD1,.,TRBV6-5,TGTGCCAGCGTTGCTAGCGAGGGGGCAGGGGGCGAGCAGTTCTTC,CASVASEGAGGEQFF
15,TRBJ1-1,.,many,TRBV27,TGTGCCAGCAGTCGAGTAGGACTTAGGAACACTGAAGCTTTCTTT,CASSRVGLRNTEAFF
17,TRBJ2-2,TRBD1,few,TRBV15,TGTGCCACCAGCAGAGGTCTGACAGGGGGCGTCACCGGGGAGCTGTTTTTT,CATSRGLTGGVTGELFF
17,TRBJ2-7,.,few,TRBV6-7,TGTGCCAGCAGTTACCCCATAGTCCGGGTCAGCTCCTACGAGCAGTACTTC,CASSYPIVRVSSYEQYF
13,TRBJ1-2,.,.,TRBV19,TGTGCCAGTAGTATGGCCGGGGGATATGGCTACACCTTC,CASSMAGGYGYTF
16,TRBJ1-2,.,once,TRBV12-3/TRBV12-4,TGTGCCAGCGGTTTTGTGGGATTCAAGGCCCCGTATGGCTACACCTTC,CASGFVGFKAPYGYTF
16,TRBJ2-3,TRBD2,few,TRBV5-1,TGCGCCAGCAGCCTCTGGACTAGCGGGAGATCAGATACGCAGTATTTT,CASSLWTSGRSDTQYF
17,TRBJ2-1,TRBD2,few,TRBV28,TGTGCCAGCAGTTCGCCTAGCGGGAGTAGCTCCTACAATGAGCAGTTCTTC,CASSSPSGSSSYNEQFF
13,TRBJ1-4,.,many,TRBV12-3/TRBV12-4,TGTGCCAGCAGTTCGGCAGGAGGCGAAAAACTGTTTTTT,CASSSAGGEKLFF
15,TRBJ2-1,.,many,TRBV28,TGTGCCAGCAGTTTCGCCTCTGGGCGCAAAGATGAGCAGTTCTTC,CASSFASGRKDEQFF
15,TRBJ2-5,.,few,TRBV6-1,TGTGCCAGCAGTGAAGCGACAGGAAACCAAGAGACCCAGTACTTC,CASSEATGNQETQYF
14,TRBJ2-1,.,few,TRBV7-8,TGTGCCAGCAGCTTAGAGTCTCCGATGGATGAGCAGTTCTTC,CASSLESPMDEQFF
16,TRBJ1-2,TRBD1,few,TRBV20-1,TGCAGTGCCTATCCTAAGTTCCCGACAGGGGACTATGGCTACACCTTC,CSAYPKFPTGDYGYTF
14,TRBJ2-1,TRBD2,many,TRBV7-2,TGTGCCAGCAGCTTAGGGGACTATTTCAATGAGCAGTTCTTC,CASSLGDYFNEQFF
17,TRBJ2-3,TRBD2,.,TRBV4-1,TGCGCCAGCAGCCCACCCTTTCTTAGCGGGGGGACAGATACGCAGTATTTT,CASSPPFLSGGTDTQYF
15,TRBJ2-4,.,few,TRBV12-3/TRBV12-4,TGTGCCAGCAGTGTAGAGAGACTAGCCAAAAACATTCAGTACTTC,CASSVERLAKNIQYF
17,TRBJ2-3,.,once,TRBV11-2,TGTGCCAGCAGCTGGGGACACCGATATAACTCCAAAGATACGCAGTATTTT,CASSWGHRYNSKDTQYF
15,TRBJ1-1,TRBD1,many,TRBV5-1,TGCGCCAGCAGCTTGGTTTTAACAGGGGACACTGAAGCTTTCTTT,CASSLVLTGDTEAFF
16,TRBJ1-1,.,many,TRBV28,TGTGCCAGCAGTACATGGGGCCGGGACAAGAACACTGAAGCTTTCTTT,CASSTWGRDKNTEAFF
14,TRBJ1-1,.,many,TRBV27,TGTGCCAGCAGTGTAAGTGGAATGAACACTGAAGCTTTCTTT,CASSVSGMNTEAFF
15,TRBJ2-4,.,many,TRBV5-1,TGCGCCAGCAGCTACGGAATGCGCGCCAAAAACATTCAGTACTTC,CASSYGMRAKNIQYF
14,TRBJ2-1,TRBD2,.,TRBV9,TGTGCCAGCAGCGAGTCGGGACTAGTAAATGAGCAGTTCTTC,CASSESGLVNEQFF
13,TRBJ2-7,.,few,TRBV20-1,TGCAGTGCCACTGGACATTCCTCCTACGAGCAGTACTTC,CSATGHSSYEQYF
14,TRBJ2-5,.,many,TRBV20-1,TGCAGTGCTCAGCCAGGACAGTATCAAGAGACCCAGTACTTC,CSAQPGQYQETQYF
13,TRBJ1-2,TRBD1,.,TRBV6-2/TRBV6-3,TGTGCCAGCAGTCCCGGGACAGTCGATGGCTACACCTTC,CASSPGTVDGYTF
13,TRBJ1-1,.,many,TRBV12-3/TRBV12-4,TGTGCCAGCAGTTTAGGACCCGGAACTGAAGCTTTCTTT,CASSLGPGTEAFF
17,TRBJ1-5,.,.,TRBV19,TGTGCCAGTAGCATGGGGGAGGGGATTCATAGCAATCAGCCCCAGCATTTT,CASSMGEGIHSNQPQHF
17,TRBJ2-1,TRBD2,few,TRBV24-1,TGTGCCACCAGTGATCCCCGAGCGGGATATTCCTACAATGAGCAGTTCTTC,CATSDPRAGYSYNEQFF